The 9 T cell receptor beta chains below come from one sample, sequenced in a study of beta chain features in type 1 diabetes (dated by TCRdb to about 2018). Broader findings and caveats from the paper: A moderate but significant shortening of TCRB CDR3 length was observed in type 1 diabetes patients in all four CD4+ subsets.

No antigen has been identified for these receptors. Libraries were made using the immunoSEQ multiplex PCR assay. All of the isolated RNA was reverse transcribed with the High Capacity cDNA Reverse Transcription Kit, so expressed TCRB transcripts were sequenced. TCRdb re-hosts the immuneACCESS table, in-frame sequences only. Its copies lack some clones; in the studies checked, an unresolved V gene accounts for under half of them, and the cause for the rest is not known. For this sample the table gives about 740,000 clones, of which roughly an eighth were detected only once. About 0.02% of the sample goes to the ten largest clones. Sequencing was carried out using naive CD4+ T cells from blood. Interpreted using the paper, the cell subset or site label stands for: true naive CD4+ T cells. These receptors originate from a man aged 18 to 29 with type 1 diabetes.

The rearrangement links TRBV23-1 to TRBJ1-5; TRBD1 agrees at 9 bases. TRBV23-1 is filed as an ORF, its function uncertain. The ends lost 6 bases at V and 0 bases at J; junction bases unmatched: 9. The CDR3 has 17 amino acids. CDR3 region: CASRAGQGPYSNQPQHF. For the CDR3, the DNA is TGCGCCAGCAGGGCGGGACAGGGACCCTATAGCAATCAGCCCCAGCATTTT.

This clone was observed a few times. The chain's CDR3 is CASRGQLNQPQHF. The CDR3 DNA sequence: TGTGCCAGCAGGGGACAGCTCAATCAGCCCCAGCATTTT. The J gene is TRBJ1-5, the V gene TRBV28; TRBD1 agrees at 7 bases. After removal of 6 bases from V and 3 bases from J, the junction contained 2 bases not matched to a gene. The CDR3 consists of 13 residues. Germline V gene data show CDR1 as MDHEN and CDR2 as SYDVKM.

This clone was found a few times. J is TRBJ1-2 and V is TRBV19; D gene ambiguous. The CDR3 is 14 amino acids. Germline CDR1 and CDR2: LNHDA and SQIVND (reference sequence). Trimming shortened V by 8 bases and J by 4 bases, and 17 bases separated the two germline ends. In nucleotides, the CDR3 is TGTGCCAGTGGTCCTGGAGTGGGGTCCTATGGCTACACCTTC. The encoded protein is CASGPGVGSYGYTF.

The chain links TRBV21-1 to TRBJ2-4. TRBV21-1 is classified as a pseudogene. CDR3 length: 16 amino acids. CDR3 region: CASSNGDQRWGNIQYF. CDR3 sequence (DNA): TGTGCCAGCAGCAATGGGGACCAACGGTGGGGAAACATTCAGTACTTC.

There are a few counts of this clone. The chain employs TRBV10-3 and TRBJ1-1; D is undetermined. Trimming took off 0 bases at V and 8 bases at J, with 10 bases between the two ends. The length of the CDR3 is 13 residues. Germline CDR1 reads ENHRY; CDR2 reads SYGVKD. The CDR3 sequence is CAISESGYGEAFF. The CDR3 coding sequence is TGTGCCATCAGTGAGTCTGGTTACGGAGAAGCTTTCTTT.

In this sample, this clone turned up a few times. The genes are TRBV5-1 and TRBJ2-1; 7 positions match TRBD1. With 4 bases clipped from V and 4 bases from J, the junction kept 5 bases outside the gene matches. The CDR3 length is 14 residues. Germline V lookup: CDR1 SGHRS, CDR2 YFSETQ. CDR3 sequence (DNA): TGCGCCAGCAGCCCGGGACAGATGTACAATGAGCAGTTCTTC. Its protein is CASSPGQMYNEQFF. Supplemented by reference TRBV5-1 and TRBJ2-1, the full variable domain reads KAGVTQTPRYLIKTRGQQVTLSCSPISGHRSVSWYQQTPGQGLQFLFEYFSETQRNKGNFPGRFSGRQFSNSRSEMNVSTLELGDSALYLCASSPGQMYNEQFFGPGTRLTVL.

As to this clone: Different DNA sequences within this sample yield the same CDR3. This chain links TRBV30 with TRBJ1-4; D unclear. V lost 1 base and J 5 bases, leaving 8 bases between the germline ends. Germline CDR1 and CDR2: GTSNPN and SVGIG (reference sequence). This CDR3 contains 13 residues. This CDR3 is CAWSGGLNEKLFF. The CDR3 DNA is TGTGCCTGGAGTGGAGGCTTGAATGAAAAACTGTTTTTT.

This clone occurred a few times. The rearrangement links TRBV29-1 to TRBJ1-1, with D uncertain. Trimming cost V 8 bases and J 1 base, with 8 bases left between them. Germline assignment: CDR1 SQVTM and CDR2 ANQGSEA. This CDR3 has 11 amino acids. The CDR3: CSHGSNTEAFF. CDR3 sequence (DNA): TGCAGCCACGGATCGAACACTGAAGCTTTCTTT.

This clone was seen more than once but under ten times. The V gene is TRBV2, the J gene TRBJ2-5; D assignment may be TRBD1 or TRBD2 (6 bases each). Germline V gene sequence: CDR1 SNHLY, CDR2 FYNNEI. The CDR3 length is 14 residues. The V and J ends lost 11 bases and 0 bases respectively, with 16 bases between them. CDR3 loop: CAGDLGGYQETQYF. CDR3 DNA sequence: TGTGCCGGAGACCTAGGGGGGTACCAAGAGACCCAGTACTTC.